This TCR beta chain was captured by sequencing in a study of T-cell reconstitution after alpha-beta-depleted transplantation in children. Looked up from germline, CDR1 is SQVTM and CDR2 is ANQGSEA. V gave up 4 bases and J gave up 5 bases, with 20 bases separating them. The CDR3 has 15 residues. Unique molecular identifiers featured in how the TCRbeta library was prepared. TCRdb called the PCR reads again in MiXCR, with one record for every CDR3 protein. The sample lists roughly 500,000 distinct CDR3 sequences, 32% occurring once. The chain links TRBV29-1 to TRBJ2-5, with D possibly being TRBD1 or TRBD2 (7 bases each). The origin of this receptor is a human donor who donated a stem cell graft to a child with aplastic anemia. Material: PBMCs from the stem cell graft donor, obtained from the stem cell graft. The CDR3 loop reads CSVARGGTIAETQYF. In nucleotides, the CDR3 is TGCAGCGTTGCCAGGGGGGGGACAATCGCGGAGACCCAGTACTTC.